This entry describes one TCR beta chain. Its antigen remains unidentified. The sample originates from a study of tumor and adjacent non-tumor tissue in lung cancer. Study outcomes and limitations: TCR diversity was significantly greater in tumor than normal lung tissue.

The template was RNA from unsorted bulk tissue. TCRbeta libraries were built with three rounds of nested PCR, modified from ARM-PCR. MiXCR, run by TCRdb on the multiplex PCR reads, gives a single entry per CDR3 protein. Here the sample spans roughly 67,000 distinct CDR3 sequences, approximately 63% being singletons. The source material was lung tumor tissue. This sequence originates from a middle-aged man with non-small cell lung cancer.

The CDR3 nucleotides are TGTGCCATCAGTGGGGAAAGGGGAGTCGAGACCCAGTACTTC. Its translation is CAISGERGVETQYF. This rearrangement joins TRBV10-3 to TRBJ2-5; D tentatively fits TRBD1 or TRBD2 (5 bases each). Between the trimmed V and J ends, which lost 4 bases and 5 bases, there was a span of 14 bases. CDR1 is ENHRY and CDR2 is SYGVKD in the germline V gene. The CDR3 runs 14 residues.